These 4 T cell receptor beta chains share one sample of origin, sequenced in a study of OX40 agonist ivuxolimab in advanced cancers. Data came from immunoSEQ multiplex PCR; TCRdb stores just in-frame clones and leaves some out. The table lists fewer than 30,000 clones, roughly 90% of them singletons, with approximately 19% in the top ten. Sequencing used CD4+ or CD8+ T cells sorted from blood, obtained in a trial of the OX40 agonist ivuxolimab. Every receptor here comes from an adult with an advanced solid tumor such as melanoma, head and neck, liver or kidney cancer.

The chain is built from TRBV11-2 and TRBJ2-1; 7 positions match TRBD1. Germline CDR1 reads SGHAT; CDR2 reads FQNNGV. Trimming at V came to 4 bases and at J to 8 bases, leaving 14 bases not matched to a gene. This CDR3 region has 16 residues. CDR3 sequence reads: CASSSTTQGVYDEQFF. The CDR3 nucleotides are TGTGCCAGCAGCTCCACTACCCAGGGGGTGTACGATGAGCAGTTCTTC.

This sequence joins TRBV5-1 and TRBJ2-3, with D unresolved. The CDR3 sequence is 14 residues long. V gave up 0 bases and J gave up 2 bases, with 7 bases separating them. Germline lookup yields CDR1 SGHRS and CDR2 YFSETQ. CDR3: CASSLDVITDTQYF. The CDR3 DNA reads TGCGCCAGCAGCTTGGACGTGATCACAGATACGCAGTATTTT.

The gene calls are TRBV7-8 and TRBJ2-1; D unresolved. Germline V lookup: CDR1 SGHVS, CDR2 FQNEAQ. The CDR3 length is 15 residues. V lost 1 base and J 3 bases, leaving 10 bases between the germline ends. CDR3 protein: CASSLEAANYNEQFF. CDR3 DNA sequence: TGTGCCAGCAGCTTAGAGGCAGCGAACTACAATGAGCAGTTCTTC.

The V call is TRBV11-2, the J call TRBJ2-5, with D possibly being TRBD2 (7 bases). The CDR3 length is 16 residues. Germline CDR1 and CDR2: SGHAT and FQNNGV. V lost 3 bases and J 0 bases, leaving 14 bases between the germline ends. The CDR3 sequence is CASSFPGGLYQETQYF. Here the CDR3 DNA reads TGTGCCAGCAGCTTCCCCGGGGGGCTATACCAAGAGACCCAGTACTTC.